Listed here are 8 T cell receptor beta chains from one sample, sequenced in a study of blood T cells in healthy people across ages. A second roughly 7 to 12 cycle PCR used barcoded and J-beta primers. Each CDR3 protein is one row after TCRdb ran MiXCR on the 5' RACE reads. The sample has about 1,400,000 distinct CDR3 sequences; approximately 60% are singletons. Sequences were obtained from blood. Receptor source: a man aged 18 to 29 in good health.

This clonotype was seen a handful of times. V gene TRBV5-1 combines with J gene TRBJ1-1; the match to TRBD1 covers 9 bases. V trimming: 0 bases; J trimming: 2 bases; junction bases outside the gene matches: 5. Germline lookup yields CDR1 SGHRS and CDR2 YFSETQ. CDR3 length: 16 residues. The CDR3 reads CASSLGNRGLNTEAFF. The DNA for the CDR3 is TGCGCCAGCAGCTTGGGGAACAGGGGGCTAAACACTGAAGCTTTCTTT.

This sequence joins TRBV7-6 and TRBJ2-5; D is perhaps TRBD1 or TRBD2 (5 bases each). CDR1 is SGHVS and CDR2 is FNYEAQ in the germline V gene. The V gene lost 8 bases and the J gene lost 3 bases, with 13 bases spanning the gap. This CDR3 has 13 residues. CDR3 in amino acids: CASQTLGEETQYF. CDR3 coding DNA: TGTGCCAGCCAAACGTTGGGGGAAGAGACCCAGTACTTC.

J is TRBJ2-1 and V is TRBV27; tentatively, D is TRBD1 (5 bases). V lost 0 bases to trimming and J lost 2 bases, with 11 bases between them. There are 16 residues in the CDR3. CDR1 and CDR2 from the germline V gene are MNHEY and SMNVEV (reference sequence). CDR3 in amino acids: CASSLSAGIPYNEQFF. The CDR3 DNA follows: TGTGCCAGCAGTTTATCCGCAGGGATCCCCTACAATGAGCAGTTCTTC.

Only a few counts were recorded for this clonotype. The chain is built from TRBV29-1 and TRBJ2-3; D possibly corresponds to TRBD2 (5 bases). Germline V lookup: CDR1 SQVTM, CDR2 ANQGSEA. The CDR3 loop spans 12 amino acids. V was cut by 4 bases and J by 3 bases, with 8 bases left in between. The CDR3 nucleotides read TGCAGCGTTGGAGGGCCTACAGATACGCAGTATTTT. Protein product: CSVGGPTDTQYF.

This clonotype has only a few counts. The chain links TRBV20-1 to TRBJ2-1, with 7 bases aligning to TRBD2. Germline CDR1 and CDR2: DFQATT and SNEGSKA (reference sequence). The CDR3 totals 14 residues. Losses at the gene ends were 1 base for V and 8 bases for J; bases not matched to a gene: 8. This chain's CDR3 is CSARVGAGEDEQFF. DNA of the CDR3: TGCAGTGCTAGAGTGGGTGCGGGAGAGGATGAGCAGTTCTTC.

The chain links TRBV12-3 or TRBV12-4 to TRBJ2-1, with D perhaps matching TRBD2 (7 bases). V was cut by 3 bases and J by 3 bases, with 15 bases left in between. The CDR3 spans 16 residues. CDR3 region: CASSFGTGRGYNEQFF. The CDR3 bases are TGTGCCAGCAGTTTTGGAACAGGGAGGGGCTACAATGAGCAGTTCTTC.

In its sample, this clonotype was seen a few times. The genes are TRBV12-3 or TRBV12-4 and TRBJ1-1, with D possibly being TRBD1 (5 bases). There are 16 residues in the CDR3. Trimming took off 3 bases at V and 10 bases at J, with 24 bases between the two ends. CDR3 region: CASSLSGRGPQAGAFF. CDR3 sequence (DNA): TGTGCCAGCAGTTTGTCCGGGAGGGGCCCCCAGGCCGGAGCTTTCTTT.

This chain links TRBV6-2 or TRBV6-3 with TRBJ2-1, with D perhaps matching TRBD1 or TRBD2 (6 bases each). With 2 bases removed from V and 5 bases from J, the gap between germline ends came to 13 bases. The CDR3 is 15 residues long. CDR1 MNHEY and CDR2 SVGEGT come from the germline V gene. CDR3 residues: CASSYGAGEDNEQFF. The CDR3 bases are TGTGCCAGCAGTTACGGGGCAGGGGAGGACAATGAGCAGTTCTTC.